This T cell receptor beta chain derives from a study of T cell repertoires in cytomegalovirus infection. About the study: The authors relied on CMV epitopes, both recently identified HLA-C-restricted and well-studied HLA-B-restricted. Matching HLA type, along with CMV infection, was indicated by public TCR beta signatures.

The CDR3 totals 16 residues. Between the trimmed V and J ends, which lost 3 bases and 2 bases, there was a span of 15 bases. Germline assignment: CDR1 LNHDA and CDR2 SQIVND (reference sequence). General study results and limits: The response measured ex vivo was dominated by TCR beta clonotypes (HLA-C-restricted and CMV-specific). Summed frequency of public TCR beta families distinguished CMV carriers with the relevant HLA.

Using its own MiXCR run on the reads, TCRdb lists one record per CDR3 protein. This sample has roughly 280,000 distinct CDR3 sequences, with around 20% found just once. This clonotype showed up many times. Its antigen is not identified. The source of this sequence is a human donor in good health (CMV status not recorded). Some clones in this sample may be carry-over from other donors' samples. The material was cultured PBMCs, obtained from culture after CMV antigen stimulation. The J gene is TRBJ2-3, the V gene TRBV19, with D perhaps matching TRBD2 (6 bases). In nucleotides, the CDR3 is TGTGCCAGTAGTATTCCGGGACTCCACCACACAGATACGCAGTATTTT. Protein product: CASSIPGLHHTDTQYF.